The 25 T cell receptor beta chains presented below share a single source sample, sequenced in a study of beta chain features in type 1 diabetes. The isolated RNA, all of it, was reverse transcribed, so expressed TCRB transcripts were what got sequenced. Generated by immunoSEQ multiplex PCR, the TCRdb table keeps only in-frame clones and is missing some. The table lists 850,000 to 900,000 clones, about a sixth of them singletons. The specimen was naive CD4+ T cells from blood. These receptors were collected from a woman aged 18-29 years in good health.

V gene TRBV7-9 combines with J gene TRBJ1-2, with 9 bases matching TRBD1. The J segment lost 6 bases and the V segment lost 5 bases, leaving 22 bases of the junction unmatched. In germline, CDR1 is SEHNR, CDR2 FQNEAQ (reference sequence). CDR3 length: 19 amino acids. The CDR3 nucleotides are TGTGCCAGCAGCCCTTGGGGAGACCGGGACAGGGTTTTTGTGGATGGCTACACCTTC. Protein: CASSPWGDRDRVFVDGYTF.

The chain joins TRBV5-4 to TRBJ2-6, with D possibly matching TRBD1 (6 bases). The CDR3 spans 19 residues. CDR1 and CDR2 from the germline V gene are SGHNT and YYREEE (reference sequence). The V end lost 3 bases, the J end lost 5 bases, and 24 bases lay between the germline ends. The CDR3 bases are TGTGCCAGCAGCTCTCCCCGGGACCGGACAGCGTTCTGGGCCAACGTCCTGACTTTC. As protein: CASSSPRDRTAFWANVLTF.

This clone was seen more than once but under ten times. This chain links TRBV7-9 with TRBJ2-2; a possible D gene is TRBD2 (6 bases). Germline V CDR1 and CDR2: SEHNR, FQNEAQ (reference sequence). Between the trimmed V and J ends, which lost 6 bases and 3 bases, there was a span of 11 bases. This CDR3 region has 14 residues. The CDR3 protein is CASSGREYTGELFF. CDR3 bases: TGTGCCAGCAGTGGGCGGGAATACACCGGGGAGCTGTTTTTT. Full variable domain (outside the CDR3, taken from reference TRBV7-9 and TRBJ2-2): DTGVSQNPRHKITKRGQNVTFRCDPISEHNRLYWYRQTLGQGPEFLTYFQNEAQLEKSRLLSDRFSAERPKGSFSTLEIQRTEQGDSAMYLCASSGREYTGELFFGEGSRLTVL.

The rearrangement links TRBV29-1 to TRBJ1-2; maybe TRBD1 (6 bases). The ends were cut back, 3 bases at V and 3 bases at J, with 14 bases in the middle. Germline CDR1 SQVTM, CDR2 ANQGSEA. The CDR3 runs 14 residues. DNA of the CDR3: TGCAGCGTTGATATTGGGGGGCTATACTATGGCTACACCTTC. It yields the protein CSVDIGGLYYGYTF.

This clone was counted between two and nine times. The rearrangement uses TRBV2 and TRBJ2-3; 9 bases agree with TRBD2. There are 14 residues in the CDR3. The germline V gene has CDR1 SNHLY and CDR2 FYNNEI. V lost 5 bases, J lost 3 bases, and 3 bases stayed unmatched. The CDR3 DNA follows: TGTGCCAGCAGTACCCTAGCGGGGACAGATACGCAGTATTTT. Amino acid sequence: CASSTLAGTDTQYF.

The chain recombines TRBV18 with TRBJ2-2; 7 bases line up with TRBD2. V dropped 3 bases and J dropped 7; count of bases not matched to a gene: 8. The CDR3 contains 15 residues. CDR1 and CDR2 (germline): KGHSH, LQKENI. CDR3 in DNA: TGTGCCAGCTCACCCTTTCGGGAGGCAGACGGGGAGCTGTTTTTT. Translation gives CASSPFREADGELFF. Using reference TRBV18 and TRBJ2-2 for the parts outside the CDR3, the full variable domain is NAGVMQNPRHLVRRRGQEARLRCSPMKGHSHVYWYRQLPEEGLKFMVYLQKENIIDESGMPKERFSAEFPKEGPSILRIQQVVRGDSAAYFCASSPFREADGELFFGEGSRLTVL.

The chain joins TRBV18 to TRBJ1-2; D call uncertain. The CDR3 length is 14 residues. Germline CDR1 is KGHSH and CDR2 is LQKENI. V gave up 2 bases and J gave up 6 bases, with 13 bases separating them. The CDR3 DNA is TGTGCCAGCTCACCAACGTCCACGGAACATGGCTACACCTTC. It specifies CASSPTSTEHGYTF.

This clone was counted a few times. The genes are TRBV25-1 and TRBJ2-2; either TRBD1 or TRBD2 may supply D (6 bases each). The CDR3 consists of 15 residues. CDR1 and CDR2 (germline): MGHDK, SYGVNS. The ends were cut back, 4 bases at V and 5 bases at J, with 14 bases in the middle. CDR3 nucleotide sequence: TGTGCCAGCAGTGCTACAGGGAGGCGGACCGGGGAGCTGTTTTTT. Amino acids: CASSATGRRTGELFF.

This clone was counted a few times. CDR3: CASSRPGLNYEQYF. For the CDR3, the DNA is TGTGCCAGCAGCAGACCGGGACTTAACTACGAGCAGTACTTC. The gene calls are TRBV7-2 and TRBJ2-7, with D maybe TRBD2 (6 bases). CDR1 and CDR2 from the germline V gene are SGHTA and FQGNSA. Trimming took 5 bases from V and 3 from J, leaving 14 bases between them. This CDR3 comprises 14 residues.

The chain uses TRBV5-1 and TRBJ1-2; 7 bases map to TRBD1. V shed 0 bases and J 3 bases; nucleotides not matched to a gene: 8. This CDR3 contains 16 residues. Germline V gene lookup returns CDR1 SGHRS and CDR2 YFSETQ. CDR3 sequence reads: CASSLARTGSDYGYTF. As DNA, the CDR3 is TGCGCCAGCAGCTTGGCCAGGACAGGTTCGGACTATGGCTACACCTTC.

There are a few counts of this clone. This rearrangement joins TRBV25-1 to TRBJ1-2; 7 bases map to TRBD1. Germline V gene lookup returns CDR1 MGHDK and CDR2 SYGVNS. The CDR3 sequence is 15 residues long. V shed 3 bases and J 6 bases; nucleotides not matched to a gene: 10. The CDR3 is CASSEPGGDRDGYTF. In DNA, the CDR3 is TGTGCCAGCAGTGAGCCTGGTGGGGACAGAGATGGCTACACCTTC.

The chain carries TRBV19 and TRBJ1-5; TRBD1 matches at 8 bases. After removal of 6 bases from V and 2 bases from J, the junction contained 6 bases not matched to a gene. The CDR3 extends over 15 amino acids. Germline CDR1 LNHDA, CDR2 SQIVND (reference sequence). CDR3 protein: CASRDGQGRNQPQHF. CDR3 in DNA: TGTGCCAGTAGAGATGGACAGGGTCGCAATCAGCCCCAGCATTTT. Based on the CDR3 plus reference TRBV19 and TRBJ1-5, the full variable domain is DGGITQSPKYLFRKEGQNVTLSCEQNLNHDAMYWYRQDPGQGLRLIYYSQIVNDFQKGDIAEGYSVSREKKESFPLTVTSAQKNPTAFYLCASRDGQGRNQPQHFGDGTRLSIL.

CDR3 nucleotide sequence: TGTGCCAGCAGCTTGGGGACTGCCTACGAGCAGTACTTC. It codes for CASSLGTAYEQYF. This chain connects TRBV7-3 to TRBJ2-7; perhaps TRBD2 as D (6 bases). CDR3 length: 13 amino acids. The germline gives CDR1 SGHTA, CDR2 FQGTGA. Trimming took off 3 bases at V and 2 bases at J, with 8 bases between the two ends.

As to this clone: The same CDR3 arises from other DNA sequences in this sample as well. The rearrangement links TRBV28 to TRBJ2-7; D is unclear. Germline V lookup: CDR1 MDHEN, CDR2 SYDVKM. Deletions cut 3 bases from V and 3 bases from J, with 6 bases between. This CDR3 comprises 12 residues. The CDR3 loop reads CASSLSLYEQYF. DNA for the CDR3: TGTGCCAGCAGTTTGTCCCTCTACGAGCAGTACTTC.

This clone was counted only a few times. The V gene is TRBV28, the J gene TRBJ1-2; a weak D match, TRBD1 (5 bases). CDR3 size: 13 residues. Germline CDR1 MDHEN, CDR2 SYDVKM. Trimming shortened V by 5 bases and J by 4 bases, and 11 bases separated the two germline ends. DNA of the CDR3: TGTGCCAGCAGTCCGAGCGGGGGCTATGGCTACACCTTC. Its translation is CASSPSGGYGYTF.

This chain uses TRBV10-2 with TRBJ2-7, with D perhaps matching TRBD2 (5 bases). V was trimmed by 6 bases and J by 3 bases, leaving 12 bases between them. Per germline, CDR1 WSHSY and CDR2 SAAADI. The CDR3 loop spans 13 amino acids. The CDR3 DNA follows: TGCGCCAGCAGACGGACTTCGGGCTACGAGCAGTACTTC. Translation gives CASRRTSGYEQYF.

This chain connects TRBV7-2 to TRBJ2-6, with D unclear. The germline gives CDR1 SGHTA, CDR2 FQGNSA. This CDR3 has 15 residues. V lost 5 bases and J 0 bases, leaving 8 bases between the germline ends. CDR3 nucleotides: TGTGCCAGCAGCGAACACCTCTCTGGGGCCAACGTCCTGACTTTC. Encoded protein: CASSEHLSGANVLTF.

The CDR3: CASSFGLRTDTQYF. For the CDR3, the DNA is TGCGCCAGCAGCTTTGGACTCCGCACAGATACGCAGTATTTT. The V call is TRBV5-1, the J call TRBJ2-3; D is possibly TRBD2 (5 bases). The CDR3 sequence is 14 residues long. CDR1 is SGHRS, CDR2 YFSETQ, per germline. Trimming cost V 2 bases and J 1 base, with 8 bases left between them.

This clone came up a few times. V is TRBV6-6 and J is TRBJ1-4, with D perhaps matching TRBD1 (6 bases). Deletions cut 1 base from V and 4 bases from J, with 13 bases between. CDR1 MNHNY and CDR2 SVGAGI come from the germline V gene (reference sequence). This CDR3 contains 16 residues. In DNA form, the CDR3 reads TGTGCCAGCAGTTACTGGGGGCGCGGCGGTAATGAAAAACTGTTTTTT. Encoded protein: CASSYWGRGGNEKLFF.

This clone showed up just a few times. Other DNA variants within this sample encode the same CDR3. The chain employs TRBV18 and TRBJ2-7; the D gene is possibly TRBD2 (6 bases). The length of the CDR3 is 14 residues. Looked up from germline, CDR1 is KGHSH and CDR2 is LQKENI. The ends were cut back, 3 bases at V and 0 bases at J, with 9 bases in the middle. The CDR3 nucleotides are TGTGCCAGCTCACCTAGCGGTAACTCCTACGAGCAGTACTTC. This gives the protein CASSPSGNSYEQYF.

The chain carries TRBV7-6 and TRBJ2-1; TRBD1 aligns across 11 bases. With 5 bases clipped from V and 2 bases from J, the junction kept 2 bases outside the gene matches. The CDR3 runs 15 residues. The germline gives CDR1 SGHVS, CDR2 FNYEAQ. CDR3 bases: TGTGCCAGCAGCGGGGACAGGGGGGCCTACAATGAGCAGTTCTTC. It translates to CASSGDRGAYNEQFF.

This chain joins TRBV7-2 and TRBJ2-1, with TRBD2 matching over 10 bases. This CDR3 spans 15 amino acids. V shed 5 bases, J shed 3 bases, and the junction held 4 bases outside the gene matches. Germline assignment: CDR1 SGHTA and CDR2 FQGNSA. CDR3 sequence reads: CASSAVAGGYNEQFF. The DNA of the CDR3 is TGTGCCAGCAGCGCCGTAGCGGGGGGCTACAATGAGCAGTTCTTC.

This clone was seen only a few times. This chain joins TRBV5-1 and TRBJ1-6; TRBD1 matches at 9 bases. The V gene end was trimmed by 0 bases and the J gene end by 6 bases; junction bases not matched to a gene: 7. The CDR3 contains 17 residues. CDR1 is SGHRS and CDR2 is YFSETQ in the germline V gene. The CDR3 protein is CASSLASGQGVNSPLHF. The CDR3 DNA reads TGCGCCAGCAGCTTGGCGTCGGGACAGGGTGTTAATTCACCCCTCCACTTT. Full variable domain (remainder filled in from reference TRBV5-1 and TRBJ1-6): KAGVTQTPRYLIKTRGQQVTLSCSPISGHRSVSWYQQTPGQGLQFLFEYFSETQRNKGNFPGRFSGRQFSNSRSEMNVSTLELGDSALYLCASSLASGQGVNSPLHFGNGTRLTVT.

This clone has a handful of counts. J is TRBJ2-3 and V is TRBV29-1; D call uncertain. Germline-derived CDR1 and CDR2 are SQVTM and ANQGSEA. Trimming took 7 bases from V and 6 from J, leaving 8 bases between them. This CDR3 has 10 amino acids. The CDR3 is CSGGRDTQYF. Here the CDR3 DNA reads TGCAGCGGGGGTAGGGATACGCAGTATTTT.

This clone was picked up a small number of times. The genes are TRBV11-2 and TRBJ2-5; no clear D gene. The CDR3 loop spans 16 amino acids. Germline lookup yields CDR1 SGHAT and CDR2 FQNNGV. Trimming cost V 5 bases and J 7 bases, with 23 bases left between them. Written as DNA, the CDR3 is TGTGCCAGCAGCCGGAGCCCAGTACAAAACAAGGGGACCCAGTACTTC. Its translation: CASSRSPVQNKGTQYF.